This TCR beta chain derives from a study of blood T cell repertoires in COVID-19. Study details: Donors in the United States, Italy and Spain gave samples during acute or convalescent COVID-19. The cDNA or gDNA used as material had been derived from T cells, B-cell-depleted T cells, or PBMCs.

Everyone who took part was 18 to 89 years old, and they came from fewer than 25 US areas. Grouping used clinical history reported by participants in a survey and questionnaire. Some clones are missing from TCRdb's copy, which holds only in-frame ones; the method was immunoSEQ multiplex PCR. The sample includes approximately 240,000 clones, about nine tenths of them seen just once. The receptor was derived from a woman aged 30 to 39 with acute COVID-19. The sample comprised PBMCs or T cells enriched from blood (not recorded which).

CDR3 coding DNA: TGTGCCAGCAGCCCCCCGGGACTAGCGGGGGGAGGTTCCGGGGAGCTGTTTTTT. This sequence encodes CASSPPGLAGGGSGELFF. This chain joins TRBV7-3 and TRBJ2-2; 15 bases are a match to TRBD2. The V gene end was trimmed by 5 bases and the J gene end by 6 bases; junction bases not matched to a gene: 10. The CDR3 extends over 18 amino acids. In germline, CDR1 is SGHTA, CDR2 FQGTGA.